This T cell receptor (beta chain) was documented in a study of blood T cell repertoires in COVID-19. For the study at large: In each case, the material was cDNA or gDNA derived from T cells, B-cell-depleted T cells, or PBMCs.

Methods used by the authors: Reference gene primers were amplified, and this amplification served to estimate nucleated cell counts. Measured with immunoSEQ multiplex PCR; TCRdb has only the in-frame clones, and not every one. Clonal size and the V and J genes are those of that table, whereas D and trimming came from the DNA. This table has over 300,000 clones, roughly 90% appearing once. The CDR3 loop spans 13 amino acids. Per the germline V gene, CDR1 is SGHRS and CDR2 is YFSETQ. V lost 5 bases and J lost 2, with 11 bases in between. Study members were between about 18 and 100 years old and lived in 24 US regions.

The sequence was obtained from a woman aged 30 to 39 with acute COVID-19. V is TRBV5-1 and J is TRBJ2-7, with D possibly being TRBD1 (6 bases). Sequencing input: PBMCs or T cells enriched from blood (not recorded which). The CDR3 coding sequence is TGCGCCAGCAGGCAGGGGATCACCTACGAGCAGTACTTC. This gives the protein CASRQGITYEQYF. Full variable domain (remainder filled in from reference TRBV5-1 and TRBJ2-7): KAGVTQTPRYLIKTRGQQVTLSCSPISGHRSVSWYQQTPGQGLQFLFEYFSETQRNKGNFPGRFSGRQFSNSRSEMNVSTLELGDSALYLCASRQGITYEQYFGPGTRLTVT.